This is a list of T cell receptor beta chains from one sample in a study of blood T cell repertoires in COVID-19. Only in-frame clones appear in the TCRdb table, and some are missing; sequencing was by immunoSEQ multiplex PCR. The profile shows 190,000 or so clones, just under 85% of them singletons. Source material: peripheral blood. These TCRs come from a man aged 60 to 75 with COVID-19, enrolled during active disease. Each CDR3 is given with its conserved first and last residue. The order of the fields is J gene, clone size, D gene, V gene, CDR3 protein, CDR3 DNA. D genes are given only for firm matches. Clone size, where shown, is once, few, many, or a class for clones that have expanded.

j_call: TRBJ1-2; clone_size: NA; d_call: NA; v_call: TRBV27; cdr3_aa: CASSLIGGSFGDYGYTF; cdr3_nt: TGTGCCAGCAGCTTGATCGGGGGAAGTTTCGGGGACTATGGCTACACCTTC
j_call: TRBJ1-5; clone_size: few; d_call: TRBD1; v_call: TRBV3-1/TRBV3-2; cdr3_aa: CASSQGTGGSNQPQHF; cdr3_nt: TGTGCCAGCAGCCAAGGGACAGGGGGCTCAAATCAGCCCCAGCATTTT
j_call: TRBJ2-1; clone_size: NA; d_call: TRBD1; v_call: TRBV5-6; cdr3_aa: CASSIRDRGQGEQFF; cdr3_nt: TGTGCCAGCAGCATCCGGGACAGGGGGCAAGGTGAGCAGTTCTTC
j_call: TRBJ1-2; clone_size: NA; d_call: NA; v_call: TRBV29-1; cdr3_aa: CSVEPQGTYGYTF; cdr3_nt: TGCAGCGTTGAACCCCAGGGAACCTATGGCTACACCTTC
j_call: TRBJ2-7; clone_size: NA; d_call: TRBD1; v_call: TRBV28; cdr3_aa: CASSLGQGRYEQYF; cdr3_nt: TGTGCCAGCAGTTTGGGACAGGGTCGATACGAGCAGTACTTC
j_call: TRBJ1-2; clone_size: NA; d_call: NA; v_call: TRBV18; cdr3_aa: CASSPQATDYGYTF; cdr3_nt: TGTGCCAGCTCGCCACAGGCGACTGACTATGGCTACACCTTC
j_call: TRBJ1-2; clone_size: NA; d_call: NA; v_call: TRBV7-2; cdr3_aa: CASSQRLEFGYTF; cdr3_nt: TGTGCCAGCAGCCAACGACTGGAGTTTGGCTACACCTTC
j_call: TRBJ2-4; clone_size: NA; d_call: TRBD1; v_call: TRBV5-4; cdr3_aa: CASSWGQGGIQYF; cdr3_nt: TGTGCCAGCAGCTGGGGACAGGGGGGCATTCAGTACTTC
j_call: TRBJ1-4; clone_size: NA; d_call: NA; v_call: TRBV24-1; cdr3_aa: CATSEGGVATNEKLFF; cdr3_nt: TGTGCCACCAGTGAGGGGGGTGTTGCAACTAATGAAAAACTGTTTTTT
j_call: TRBJ1-4; clone_size: NA; d_call: NA; v_call: TRBV7-9; cdr3_aa: CASSFGGSAEKLFF; cdr3_nt: TGTGCCAGCAGCTTCGGGGGATCGGCTGAAAAACTGTTTTTT
j_call: TRBJ1-2; clone_size: NA; d_call: NA; v_call: TRBV7-2; cdr3_aa: CASSLDRQDLAEF; cdr3_nt: TGTGCCAGCAGCTTAGATAGACAGGACTTAGCCGAGTTC
j_call: TRBJ2-1; clone_size: few; d_call: TRBD2; v_call: TRBV3-1/TRBV3-2; cdr3_aa: CASSLRGSGSEQFF; cdr3_nt: TGTGCCAGCAGCCTAAGGGGTAGCGGGAGTGAGCAGTTCTTC
j_call: TRBJ1-4; clone_size: NA; d_call: TRBD1; v_call: TRBV29-1; cdr3_aa: CSVEVPGQGGEKLFF; cdr3_nt: TGCAGCGTTGAAGTTCCGGGACAGGGGGGTGAAAAACTGTTTTTT
j_call: TRBJ2-5; clone_size: NA; d_call: NA; v_call: TRBV29-1; cdr3_aa: CSVSFFQETQYF; cdr3_nt: TGCAGCGTATCTTTCTTCCAAGAGACCCAGTACTTC
j_call: TRBJ1-2; clone_size: NA; d_call: NA; v_call: TRBV6-5; cdr3_aa: CASSYSREFGYTF; cdr3_nt: TGTGCCAGCAGTTACTCTCGGGAATTCGGCTACACCTTC
j_call: TRBJ1-6; clone_size: NA; d_call: TRBD1; v_call: TRBV6-5; cdr3_aa: CASNRGGTDHSPLHF; cdr3_nt: TGTGCCAGCAACAGGGGGGGGACAGATCATTCACCCCTCCACTTT
j_call: TRBJ2-7; clone_size: NA; d_call: NA; v_call: TRBV21-1; cdr3_aa: CASAPGPSVHEQYF; cdr3_nt: TGTGCCAGCGCTCCGGGCCCTAGCGTCCACGAGCAGTACTTC
j_call: TRBJ1-6; clone_size: NA; d_call: NA; v_call: TRBV24-1; cdr3_aa: CATSDAGELNSPLHF; cdr3_nt: TGTGCCACCAGTGATGCGGGGGAACTGAATTCACCCCTCCACTTT
j_call: TRBJ2-1; clone_size: NA; d_call: NA; v_call: TRBV28; cdr3_aa: CASSLVGGPSNEQFF; cdr3_nt: TGTGCCAGCAGTTTAGTCGGAGGGCCAAGCAATGAGCAGTTCTTC
j_call: TRBJ2-2; clone_size: NA; d_call: NA; v_call: TRBV7-9; cdr3_aa: CASSSAVQRVQPGELFF; cdr3_nt: TGTGCCAGCAGCTCCGCGGTACAGCGGGTACAACCCGGGGAGCTGTTTTTT
j_call: TRBJ1-2; clone_size: once; d_call: NA; v_call: TRBV12-3/TRBV12-4; cdr3_aa: CASSQTRGYGYTF; cdr3_nt: TGTGCCAGCAGCCAGACCAGGGGCTATGGCTACACCTTC
j_call: TRBJ1-3; clone_size: NA; d_call: TRBD1; v_call: TRBV5-1; cdr3_aa: CASRGQEISGNTIYF; cdr3_nt: TGCGCCAGCAGAGGACAGGAAATCTCTGGAAACACCATATATTTT
j_call: TRBJ1-1; clone_size: few; d_call: TRBD1; v_call: TRBV5-1; cdr3_aa: CASSLMTGPNTEAFF; cdr3_nt: TGCGCCAGCAGCTTAATGACAGGGCCCAACACTGAAGCTTTCTTT
j_call: TRBJ2-6; clone_size: NA; d_call: NA; v_call: TRBV13; cdr3_aa: CASRHNGLGAGSGANVLTF; cdr3_nt: TGTGCCAGCAGACACAACGGGTTGGGGGCAGGCTCTGGGGCCAACGTCCTGACTTTC
j_call: TRBJ1-1; clone_size: NA; d_call: NA; v_call: TRBV18; cdr3_aa: CASSYRESEAFF; cdr3_nt: TGTGCCAGCTCGTACAGGGAATCCGAAGCTTTCTTT
j_call: TRBJ1-1; clone_size: NA; d_call: NA; v_call: TRBV11-2; cdr3_aa: CASSVMNTEAFF; cdr3_nt: TGTGCCAGCAGTGTAATGAACACTGAAGCTTTCTTT